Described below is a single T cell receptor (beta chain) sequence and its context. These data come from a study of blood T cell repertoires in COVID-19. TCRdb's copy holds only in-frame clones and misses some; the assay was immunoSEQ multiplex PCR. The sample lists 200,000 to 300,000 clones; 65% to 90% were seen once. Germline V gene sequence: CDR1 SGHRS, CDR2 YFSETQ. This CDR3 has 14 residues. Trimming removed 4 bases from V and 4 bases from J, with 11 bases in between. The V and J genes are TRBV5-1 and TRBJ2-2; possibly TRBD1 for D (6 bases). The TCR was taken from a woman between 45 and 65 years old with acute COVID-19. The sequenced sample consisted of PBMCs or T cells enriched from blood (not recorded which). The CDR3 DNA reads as TGCGCCAGCAGCGTGGGACAAATCACCGGGGAGCTGTTTTTT. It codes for CASSVGQITGELFF.